This T cell receptor (beta chain) was sequenced in a study of vaccination and CD4 T cells after COVID-19. Overall study context: In culture, cells were exposed to overlapping spike peptides from SARS-CoV-2, HCoV-NL63, HCoV-OC43 and HCoV-229E. Study conclusions and caveats: The rise in median SARS-CoV-2-reactive clonotypes, from around 19 to 38, was not significant.

V lost 3 bases to trimming and J lost 3 bases, with 13 bases between them. This CDR3 is built from 15 residues. The germline gives CDR1 LNHDA, CDR2 SQIVND (reference sequence). The Oncomine TCR Beta short-read assay was applied to DNA of cultured CD4+ T cells. Using its own MiXCR run on the PCR reads, TCRdb lists one record per CDR3 protein. The sample carries about 19,000 distinct CDR3 sequences, roughly 55% recorded once. The sample's treatment: approximately 9-day PBMC culture with coronavirus spike peptide pools or control peptides (ViraFEST assay). Turning to this clonotype: What it binds is unknown.

This TCR came from a human donor who had recovered from COVID-19. The chain employs TRBV19 and TRBJ2-3; D unresolved. The sample here was CD4+ T cells from blood, cultured in vitro, taken before SARS-CoV-2 vaccination. CDR3 residues: CASSIGHMGTDTQYF. The CDR3 nucleotides read TGTGCCAGTAGTATTGGGCATATGGGGACAGATACGCAGTATTTT.